This T cell receptor (beta chain) is from a study of T cell responses to AZD1222 COVID-19 vaccine. Clones were read by immunoSEQ multiplex PCR, and TCRdb kept only the in-frame ones, dropping some. The sample lists 150,000 or so clones, about 90% seen once, with about 3% in the top ten. Remarks on this clone: The target antigen is unknown.

Germline loops: CDR1 WNHNN, CDR2 SYGVQD (reference sequence). V gave up 0 bases and J gave up 8 bases, with 16 bases separating them. The CDR3 consists of 16 residues. General observations from the study: Every sample of the repertoires postdated the peak T cell response.

This sequence joins TRBV10-1 and TRBJ1-4; D possibly corresponds to TRBD1 (5 bases). The material sequenced was peripheral blood, taken on day 0 of MenACWY control vaccination. The TCR comes from an adult in good health. As DNA, the CDR3 is TGCGCCAGCAGTGAGTCGGGGGTCGGAGGGGAAGAAAAACTGTTTTTT. Its protein product is CASSESGVGGEEKLFF.